These 10 T cell receptor beta chains originate from one sample sequenced in a study of early T cells in non-severe SARS-CoV-2 infection. TCRdb re-derived calls from the 5' RACE reads in MiXCR, one entry per CDR3 protein. Among 90,000 to 130,000 distinct CDR3 sequences, about 12% were seen once, and the ten largest hold 3.1%. Input material: whole blood. These receptors all stem from an adult who was a healthcare worker with PCR-confirmed SARS-CoV-2 infection or an uninfected control (not recorded which).

There are a few counts of this clonotype. The chain joins TRBV6-6 to TRBJ2-1; no definite D call. Trimming stripped 0 bases from V and 13 bases from J, with 10 bases between. The CDR3 has 12 residues. The germline V gene has CDR1 MNHNY and CDR2 SVGAGI (reference sequence). DNA of the CDR3: TGTGCCAGCAGTTACTCTTCCGGGTTTCAGTTCTTC. This sequence encodes CASSYSSGFQFF.

A few counts support this clonotype. The chain joins TRBV18 to TRBJ1-2, with D possibly TRBD1 on 6 matching bases. Trimming pared 4 bases from V and 0 bases from J, leaving 12 bases between. The germline V gene encodes CDR1 KGHSH and CDR2 LQKENI. The length of the CDR3 is 15 residues. Here the CDR3 reads CASSRANRANYGYTF. Written as DNA, the CDR3 is TGTGCCAGCTCACGAGCCAACAGGGCTAACTATGGCTACACCTTC.

This clonotype was detected only a few times. The chain joins TRBV7-9 to TRBJ1-2; 8 bases agree with TRBD1. The CDR3 spans 12 residues. J gave up 12 bases and V 0 bases, and 3 bases lay outside the gene matches. The germline gives CDR1 SEHNR, CDR2 FQNEAQ (reference sequence). The CDR3 loop is CASSLADRGDTF. The CDR3 bases are TGTGCCAGCAGCTTAGCCGACAGGGGAGACACCTTC.

This clonotype occurred many times. The rearrangement links TRBV11-3 to TRBJ1-1; no clear D gene. V was shortened by 1 base and J by 6 bases, with 6 bases between the two germline ends. The germline V gene has CDR1 SGHNT and CDR2 YENEEA. The CDR3 is 12 amino acids. CDR3 DNA sequence: TGTGCCAGCAGCTTAGTGGCAGCTGAAGCTTTCTTT. The encoded protein is CASSLVAAEAFF.

The V gene is TRBV2, the J gene TRBJ1-4; 7 bases map to TRBD1. Trimming cost V 4 bases and J 8 bases; bases outside gene matches: 1. Germline-derived CDR1 and CDR2 are SNHLY and FYNNEI. The CDR3 length is 12 residues. The CDR3 coding sequence is TGTGCCAGCAGTGCAGGGGGAGAAAAACTGTTTTTT. This codes for CASSAGGEKLFF.

This clonotype came up a few times. This chain joins TRBV6-5 and TRBJ1-1; the match to TRBD1 covers 8 bases. This CDR3 has 16 amino acids. After removal of 2 bases from V and 5 bases from J, the junction contained 10 bases not matched to a gene. Germline V gene data show CDR1 as MNHEY and CDR2 as SVGAGI. CDR3 coding DNA: TGTGCCAGCAGTTACGGGTCAGGGGGCCTGAGGACTGAAGCTTTCTTT. This encodes CASSYGSGGLRTEAFF.

This chain connects TRBV25-1 to TRBJ2-4; D is unclear. Germline CDR1 is MGHDK and CDR2 is SYGVNS. V lost 4 bases, J lost 11 bases, and 3 bases lay in between. CDR3 length: 9 residues. The CDR3 nucleotides are TGTGCCAGCAGTGGCCTTCAGTACTTC. This codes for CASSGLQYF.

This clonotype turned up a few times. The genes are TRBV12-3 or TRBV12-4 and TRBJ1-1, with D hard to call. This CDR3 contains 14 residues. Trimming removed 4 bases from V and 8 bases from J, with 17 bases in between. The CDR3 reads CASSSGRPIAEAFF. CDR3 nucleotides: TGTGCCAGCAGTTCCGGAAGGCCTATCGCAGAAGCTTTCTTT.

The chain carries TRBV2 and TRBJ1-1, with no clear D. The CDR3 sequence is 17 residues long. Germline values: CDR1 SNHLY, CDR2 FYNNEI. Trimming cost V 0 bases and J 5 bases, with 19 bases left between them. DNA for the CDR3: TGTGCCAGCAGTGAAGCGCTTCCGCCCGCGCTAGGGACTGAAGCTTTCTTT. This codes for CASSEALPPALGTEAFF.

This clonotype was seen repeatedly, ten times or more. The V gene is TRBV29-1, the J gene TRBJ2-2, with D tentatively TRBD1 (6 bases). Between the trimmed V and J ends, which lost 3 bases and 7 bases, there was a span of 15 bases. CDR1 and CDR2 (germline): SQVTM, ANQGSEA. This CDR3 has 14 amino acids. The CDR3 DNA follows: TGCAGCGTTGAGCAGCAGGGGAGCGGCGGGGAGCTGTTTTTT. Translated, it gives CSVEQQGSGGELFF.